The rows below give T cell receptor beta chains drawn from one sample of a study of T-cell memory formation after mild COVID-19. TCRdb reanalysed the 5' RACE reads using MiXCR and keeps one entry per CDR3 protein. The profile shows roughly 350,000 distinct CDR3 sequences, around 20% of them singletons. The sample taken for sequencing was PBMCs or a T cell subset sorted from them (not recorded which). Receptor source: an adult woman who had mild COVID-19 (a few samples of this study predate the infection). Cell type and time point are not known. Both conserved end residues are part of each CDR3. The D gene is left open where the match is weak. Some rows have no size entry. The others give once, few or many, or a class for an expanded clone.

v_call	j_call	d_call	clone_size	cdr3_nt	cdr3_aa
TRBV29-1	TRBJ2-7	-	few	TGCAGCGCTGACCCAGGATACTCGGTCTACGAGCAGTACTTC	CSADPGYSVYEQYF
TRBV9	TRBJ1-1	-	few	TGTGCCAGCAGCGTAGGCAGGGAAAACACTGAAGCTTTCTTT	CASSVGRENTEAFF
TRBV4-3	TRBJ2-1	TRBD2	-	TGCGCCAGCAGCGAAAGGGGACTAGTGAACAATGAGCAGTTCTTC	CASSERGLVNNEQFF
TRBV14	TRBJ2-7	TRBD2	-	TGTGCCAGCAGCCTCTGGGGGTCCCTAGCGGGATACGAGCAGTACTTC	CASSLWGSLAGYEQYF
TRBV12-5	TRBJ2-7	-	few	TGTGCTAGTGGTTTGACTTCCTTGGCGGGATCACCGAAGGGGGGGTCCTACGAGCAGTACTTC	CASGLTSLAGSPKGGSYEQYF
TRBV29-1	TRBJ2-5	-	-	TGCAGCGTTGAAGAGTTATTGTCTGCGGGTGGGGAGACCCAGTACTTC	CSVEELLSAGGETQYF
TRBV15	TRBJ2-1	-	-	TGTGCCACCAGCAGAGATCGTACAGTAAACAATGAGCAGTTCTTC	CATSRDRTVNNEQFF
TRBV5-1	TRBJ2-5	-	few	TGCGCCAGCAGCTCTAACCCTAGGGGCGAGACCCAGTACTTC	CASSSNPRGETQYF
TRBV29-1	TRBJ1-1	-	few	TGCAGCGCCTGTCCGGGACCGATGAACACTGAAGCTTTCTTT	CSACPGPMNTEAFF
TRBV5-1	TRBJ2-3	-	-	TGCGCCAGCAGTGGACTTGGGGGGGCGGCAGATACGCAGTATTTT	CASSGLGGAADTQYF
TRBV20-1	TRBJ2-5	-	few	TGCAGTGCTAGAATCCAAAGGGACCGACAAGAGACCCAGTACTTC	CSARIQRDRQETQYF
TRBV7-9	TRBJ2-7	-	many	TGTGCCAGCAGCTTAACTAGCTCCTACGAGCAGTACTTC	CASSLTSSYEQYF
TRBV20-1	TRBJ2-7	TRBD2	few	TGCAGTGCTACGCCCAACCTCGGGGGGGCGACGCGGGAGCAGTACTTC	CSATPNLGGATREQYF
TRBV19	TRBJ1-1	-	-	TGTGCCAGCACAAAGATGGGCAACCGGAACACTGAAGCTTTCTTT	CASTKMGNRNTEAFF
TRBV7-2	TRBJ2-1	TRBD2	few	TGTGCCAGCAGCTCACGGACTAGCGGGCCCTACAATGAGCAGTTCTTC	CASSSRTSGPYNEQFF
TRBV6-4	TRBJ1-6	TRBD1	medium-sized	TGTGCCAGCAGCCCCGGACAGGGGAATTCACCCCTCCACTTT	CASSPGQGNSPLHF
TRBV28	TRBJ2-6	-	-	TGTGCCAGCAGCATTAGGGGAGCTGGGGCCAACGTCCTGACTTTC	CASSIRGAGANVLTF
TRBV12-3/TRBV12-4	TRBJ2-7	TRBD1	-	TGTGCCAGCAGCCCGGACAGGGGTCCGATCTACGAGCAGTACTTC	CASSPDRGPIYEQYF
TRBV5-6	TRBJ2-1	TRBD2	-	TGTGCCAGCAAGGGCGGGGGGGCCTACAATGAGCAGTTCTTC	CASKGGGAYNEQFF
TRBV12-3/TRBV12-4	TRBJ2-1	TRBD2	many	TGTGCCAGCAGTCTAGACCTAGGGGAGGGATTCTTC	CASSLDLGEGFF
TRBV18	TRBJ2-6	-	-	TGTGCCAGCTCAGCAAATGGGGGTACTGGGGCCAACGTCCTGACTTTC	CASSANGGTGANVLTF
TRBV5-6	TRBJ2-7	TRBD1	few	TGTGCCAGCAGCTGGGGAGGACAGGGTCCTTACGAGCAGTACTTC	CASSWGGQGPYEQYF
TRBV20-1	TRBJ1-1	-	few	TGCAGTGCTAGAGGTGGGGGCCACACTGAAGCTTTCTTT	CSARGGGHTEAFF
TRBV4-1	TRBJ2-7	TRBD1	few	TGCGCCAGCAGCCAGACAGGGGGCGACCGGAACGAGCAGTACTTC	CASSQTGGDRNEQYF
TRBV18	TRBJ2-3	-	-	TGTGCCAGCTCACCAGTCAAGCTTTCCACAGATACGCAGTATTTT	CASSPVKLSTDTQYF
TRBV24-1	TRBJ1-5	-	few	TGTGCCACCAGTGACGGGGGGCCCCAGCATTTT	CATSDGGPQHF
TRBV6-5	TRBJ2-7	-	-	TGTGCCAGCAGTTACGGACATGCCTACGAGCAGTACTTC	CASSYGHAYEQYF
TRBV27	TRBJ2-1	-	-	TGTGCCAGCAGCCCTAATCAAAATGAGCAGTTCTTC	CASSPNQNEQFF
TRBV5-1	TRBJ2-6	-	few	TGCGCCAGCAGCTTGTATGGCTACGGGGCCAACGTCCTGACTTTC	CASSLYGYGANVLTF
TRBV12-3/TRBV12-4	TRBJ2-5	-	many	TGTGCCAGCAGCTTAACGGAGACCCAGTACTTC	CASSLTETQYF
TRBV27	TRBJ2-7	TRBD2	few	TGTGCCAGCACGGTATTTAGCGGGAGTGCCTACGAGCAGTACTTC	CASTVFSGSAYEQYF
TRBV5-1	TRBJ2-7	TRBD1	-	TGCGCCAGCAGCTTGTATGGGACAGGGGTGCACTACGAGCAGTACTTC	CASSLYGTGVHYEQYF
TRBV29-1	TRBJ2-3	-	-	TGCAGCGTTGGTATAGGGCGGGGAGATACGCAGTATTTT	CSVGIGRGDTQYF
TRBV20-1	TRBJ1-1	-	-	TGCAGTGCTACCCAGACTCATATTGAAGCTTTCTTT	CSATQTHIEAFF
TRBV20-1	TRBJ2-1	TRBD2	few	TGCAGTGCTAGAGACCTCACAACCGGGACTATGGATTTCTATGAGCAGTTCTTC	CSARDLTTGTMDFYEQFF
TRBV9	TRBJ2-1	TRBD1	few	TGTGCCAGCAGCGTTGAAGGACAGGGGAGAAATGAGCAGTTCTTC	CASSVEGQGRNEQFF
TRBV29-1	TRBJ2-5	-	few	TGCAGCGTTGCCCCGCAAGAGACCCAGTACTTC	CSVAPQETQYF
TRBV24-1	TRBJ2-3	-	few	TGTGCCACCAGTGGAGGTCGGGCACCGGGAGATACGCAGTATTTT	CATSGGRAPGDTQYF
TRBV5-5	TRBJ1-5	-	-	TGTGCCAGCAGCCGACAGGATGGGAATCAGCCCCAGCATTTT	CASSRQDGNQPQHF
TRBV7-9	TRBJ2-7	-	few	TGTGCCAGCAGCTTAGCCAACCACGAGCAGTACTTC	CASSLANHEQYF
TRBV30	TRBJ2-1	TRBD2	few	TGTGCCTGGAGTCAAGGCGGGGGCAATGAGCAGTTCTTC	CAWSQGGGNEQFF
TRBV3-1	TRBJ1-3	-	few	TGTGCCAGCAGCCAAACAGTCCTCTCTGGAAACACCATATATTTT	CASSQTVLSGNTIYF
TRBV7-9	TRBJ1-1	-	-	TGTGCCAGCGAGAGGGAGCAACGAGGGAACACTGAAGCTTTCTTT	CASEREQRGNTEAFF
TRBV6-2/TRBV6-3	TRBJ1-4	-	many	TGTGCCAGCAGTTACGCGTTCGGAGGCCCCGCGGGTGAAAAACTGTTTTTT	CASSYAFGGPAGEKLFF
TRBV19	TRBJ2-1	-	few	TGTGCCAGTAGCTGGCGAGGAGTCTCCCAGGTCGATGAGCAGTTCTTC	CASSWRGVSQVDEQFF